These T cell receptor beta chains were read from a single sample in a study of cytomegalovirus exposure and HLA in healthy donors. Sequencing was performed with immunoSEQ multiplex PCR; in TCRdb, only in-frame clones are kept and a portion is missing. Of 200,000 to 300,000 clones listed, around 76% are singletons. Sample: PBMCs. The receptors stem from a woman aged 40 to 50 in good health and CMV-seropositive. Each CDR3 is given with its conserved first and last residue. Each record gives: CDR3 protein, CDR3 DNA, D gene, clone size, J gene, V gene. A D gene is named only where the DNA matches it firmly. Clone size is given for some rows only: seen once, a few or many times, or a class if the clone is expanded.

CDR3: CASSEKLSGANVLTF; DNA: TGTGCCAGCAGTGAGAAACTCTCTGGGGCCAACGTCCTGACTTTC; D: NA; size: once; J: TRBJ2-6; V: TRBV6-6
CDR3: CASSLSSPQYF; DNA: TGTGCCAGCAGCCTCTCAAGCCCCCAGTACTTC; D: NA; size: NA; J: TRBJ2-5; V: TRBV21-1
CDR3: CASSPSGQAGYGYTF; DNA: TGTGCCAGCAGCCCCTCCGGACAGGCTGGCTATGGCTACACCTTC; D: TRBD1; size: NA; J: TRBJ1-2; V: TRBV7-9
CDR3: CASREDSYEQYF; DNA: TGTGCCAGCAGGGAGGATTCCTACGAGCAGTACTTC; D: NA; size: few; J: TRBJ2-7; V: TRBV2
CDR3: CASSYLTGESEAFF; DNA: TGTGCCAGCAGTTACCTCACAGGGGAGTCTGAAGCTTTCTTT; D: TRBD1; size: NA; J: TRBJ1-1; V: TRBV6-5
CDR3: CAWSSGADTQYF; DNA: TGTGCCTGGAGTTCGGGGGCAGATACGCAGTATTTT; D: NA; size: NA; J: TRBJ2-3; V: TRBV30
CDR3: CASSLQKGAYNEQFF; DNA: TGTGCCAGCAGCTTACAGAAGGGGGCCTACAATGAGCAGTTCTTC; D: NA; size: NA; J: TRBJ2-1; V: TRBV11-2
CDR3: CASSPHANQPQHF; DNA: TGTGCCAGCTCACCACACGCGAATCAGCCCCAGCATTTT; D: NA; size: NA; J: TRBJ1-5; V: TRBV18
CDR3: CASSLGTSGSYEQYF; DNA: TGTGCCAGCAGCCTCGGGACTAGCGGCTCCTACGAGCAGTACTTC; D: TRBD2; size: NA; J: TRBJ2-7; V: TRBV7-9
CDR3: CASSPDRIDYGYTF; DNA: TGTGCCAGCAGCCCCGACAGAATTGACTATGGCTACACCTTC; D: NA; size: NA; J: TRBJ1-2; V: TRBV7-9
CDR3: CASKNDITYEQYF; DNA: TGTGCCTCAAAAAATGACATTACCTACGAGCAGTACTTC; D: NA; size: NA; J: TRBJ2-7; V: TRBV6-1
CDR3: CATTRGGTDTQYF; DNA: TGTGCCACCACAAGGGGAGGGACAGATACGCAGTATTTT; D: TRBD2; size: NA; J: TRBJ2-3; V: TRBV27
CDR3: CASSIAGNTGELFF; DNA: TGTGCCAGTAGTATAGCGGGGAACACCGGGGAGCTGTTTTTT; D: NA; size: NA; J: TRBJ2-2; V: TRBV19
CDR3: CASSETGGLMDFF; DNA: TGTGCCAGTAGTGAGACCGGAGGACTAATGGATTTCTTT; D: NA; size: NA; J: TRBJ1-1; V: TRBV19
CDR3: CASSGGLAGLAGGLLYEQYF; DNA: TGTGCCAGCAGCGGGGGACTAGCGGGACTAGCGGGAGGGCTTTTATACGAGCAGTACTTC; D: TRBD2; size: once; J: TRBJ2-7; V: TRBV7-8
CDR3: CTGAGASTSYNEQFF; DNA: TGCACCGGGGCTGGGGCGTCTACCTCATACAATGAGCAGTTCTTC; D: NA; size: NA; J: TRBJ2-1; V: TRBV1
CDR3: CASSLGQGANIQYF; DNA: TGTGCCAGCAGCTTGGGACAGGGGGCAAACATTCAGTACTTC; D: TRBD1; size: NA; J: TRBJ2-4; V: TRBV7-2
CDR3: CASSRLAGGRETQYF; DNA: TGTGCCAGCAGCCGACTAGCGGGAGGGAGGGAGACCCAGTACTTC; D: TRBD2; size: NA; J: TRBJ2-5; V: TRBV6-5